This T cell receptor (beta chain) stems from a study of Ad26.COV2.S vaccination and SARS-CoV-2 variants. Stated treatment: some 20 received Ad26.COV2.S at low or high dose, single or two shots; about 5 received placebo; per-sample allocation not given. The samples were gathered on day 63 after the first injection of vaccine or placebo. It was Wuhan-strain SARS-CoV-2 spike that the Ad26 vaccine vector expressed. Germline assignment: CDR1 MNHNY and CDR2 SVGAGI (reference sequence). There are 15 residues in the CDR3. The J segment lost 6 bases and the V segment lost 4 bases, leaving 10 bases of the junction unmatched. Here immunoSEQ multiplex PCR was the method, and the copy in TCRdb shows in-frame clones only, minus some. The sample shows about 440,000 clones, roughly 87% of them seen only once.

The sequencing used peripheral blood, collected in a trial of Ad26.COV2.S vaccine versus placebo. This receptor was identified in a person aged 18 to 65 who received the Ad26.COV2.S COVID-19 vaccine or a placebo. The gene calls are TRBV6-6 and TRBJ2-3, with TRBD1 identical over 7 bases. The CDR3 DNA reads as TGTGCCAGCAGTTCAGACAGGGTCGTGGCGGATACGCAGTATTTT. Translated: CASSSDRVVADTQYF.